The 18 T cell receptor beta chains presented below share a single source sample, sequenced in a study of identical twins. A single record per CDR3 protein comes from TCRdb applying MiXCR to the 5' RACE reads. The sample lists about 450,000 distinct CDR3 sequences, approximately 17% occurring once. Sequencing input: naive T cells sorted from blood. The receptors here all came from a man over 45 in good health.

This clonotype was picked up a small number of times. This sequence joins TRBV5-1 and TRBJ2-3, with 9 bases identical to TRBD2. V shed 6 bases, J shed 8 bases, and the junction held 10 bases outside the gene matches. Germline assignment: CDR1 SGHRS and CDR2 YFSETQ. The CDR3 extends over 14 amino acids. CDR3 in DNA: TGCGCCAGCACCAGGGGTAGCGGGAGCGGTACGCAGTATTTT. Its translation: CASTRGSGSGTQYF.

This clonotype was counted at least ten times. The chain combines TRBV11-2 with TRBJ2-3; 11 nucleotides match TRBD2. After removal of 1 base from V and 2 bases from J, the junction contained 17 bases not matched to a gene. Germline V gene data show CDR1 as SGHAT and CDR2 as FQNNGV. CDR3 length equals 21 residues. In nucleotides, the CDR3 is TGTGCCAGCAGCTTAGTAGCTACGGGGTTAGCGGGAGGGGTGATCACAGATACGCAGTATTTT. Translating gives CASSLVATGLAGGVITDTQYF.

This clonotype has just a few counts. The CDR3 coding sequence is TGTGCCAGCAGTTTCCCGACAGGGTTTTTTCAGCCCCAGCATTTT. The encoded protein is CASSFPTGFFQPQHF. This chain links TRBV6-2 or TRBV6-3 with TRBJ1-5, with TRBD1 identical over 7 bases. Trimming at V came to 4 bases and at J to 6 bases, leaving 9 bases not matched to a gene. The CDR3 is 15 amino acids. Germline CDR1 MNHEY, CDR2 SVGEGT.

This clonotype was found a few times. V is TRBV20-1 and J is TRBJ2-5, with 14 bases matching TRBD2. There are 14 residues in the CDR3. Germline values: CDR1 DFQATT, CDR2 SNEGSKA (reference sequence). V lost 8 bases, J lost 5 bases, and 7 bases stayed unmatched. CDR3 region: CSSAGLAGAETQYF. CDR3 nucleotides: TGCAGTAGCGCGGGACTAGCGGGGGCCGAGACCCAGTACTTC.

This clonotype was counted ten times or more. The chain recombines TRBV7-2 with TRBJ2-3; 13 bases are a match to TRBD2. The J segment lost 9 bases and the V segment lost 5 bases, leaving 5 bases of the junction unmatched. Per the germline V gene, CDR1 is SGHTA and CDR2 is FQGNSA. The CDR3 length is 14 residues. The CDR3 reads CASSTGLAGETQYF. The CDR3 nucleotides read TGTGCCAGCAGCACCGGACTAGCGGGAGAGACGCAGTATTTT.

J is TRBJ2-5 and V is TRBV6-1, with D possibly TRBD2 on 5 matching bases. This CDR3 is 14 amino acids long. In germline, CDR1 is MNHNS, CDR2 SASEGT. V was trimmed by 7 bases and J by 1 base, leaving 13 bases between them. CDR3 loop: CASTSPITQETQYF. The CDR3 DNA is TGTGCCAGCACTAGCCCGATAACCCAAGAGACCCAGTACTTC.

This clonotype was found a few times. The chain combines TRBV28 with TRBJ1-5; D uncertain. Germline values: CDR1 MDHEN, CDR2 SYDVKM. The CDR3 runs 16 residues. The V and J ends lost 1 base and 0 bases respectively, with 10 bases between them. The CDR3 region has the DNA TGTGCCAGCAGTTTATATTCAAGCTATAGCAATCAGCCCCAGCATTTT. The encoded protein is CASSLYSSYSNQPQHF.

V usage is TRBV3-1 and J usage is TRBJ2-7; 9 bases map to TRBD2. This CDR3 is built from 17 residues. Germline assignment: CDR1 LGHDT and CDR2 YNNKEL (reference sequence). J gave up 3 bases and V 4 bases, and 13 bases lay outside the gene matches. The CDR3 region is CASSPEKLAGANYEQYF. The CDR3 coding sequence is TGTGCCAGCAGCCCGGAAAAGTTAGCGGGAGCGAACTACGAGCAGTACTTC.

This clonotype was recorded a few times. This chain joins TRBV10-3 and TRBJ2-5; tentative D call: TRBD1 (5 bases). In germline, CDR1 is ENHRY, CDR2 SYGVKD. V lost 10 bases to trimming and J lost 0 bases, with 15 bases between them. The CDR3 contains 14 residues. The CDR3 reads CATQDTPYQETQYF. CDR3 bases: TGTGCCACCCAGGACACCCCGTACCAAGAGACCCAGTACTTC.

This clonotype was counted a few times. The chain has TRBV24-1 and TRBJ2-3; the D is unclear. Trimming removed 3 bases from V and 8 bases from J, with 14 bases in between. The V gene's germline CDR1 is KGHDR and CDR2 SFDVKD. This CDR3 has 14 amino acids. The CDR3 loop is CATSDPKTWGTQYF. Written as DNA, the CDR3 is TGTGCCACCAGTGATCCCAAGACTTGGGGTACGCAGTATTTT.

This clonotype was seen only a few times. The chain combines TRBV2 with TRBJ2-7, with TRBD2 as a possible D gene (5 bases). CDR1 and CDR2 from the germline V gene are SNHLY and FYNNEI. With 7 bases removed from V and 4 bases from J, the gap between germline ends came to 23 bases. There are 16 residues in the CDR3. The CDR3 bases are TGTGCCAGCACCGTCTCTGTAAGTCTAGCTGGGTACGAGCAGTACTTC. Translating gives CASTVSVSLAGYEQYF.

This clonotype was recorded a few times. The V and J genes are TRBV6-5 and TRBJ2-7; possible D gene TRBD2, 6 bases. Germline V gives CDR1 MNHEY, CDR2 SVGAGI. There are 14 residues in the CDR3. V lost 4 bases and J lost 6, with 16 bases in between. CDR3 DNA sequence: TGTGCCAGCAGTTCGGGACTCTCAGGTGTCGAGCAGTACTTC. Residues: CASSSGLSGVEQYF.

The sample holds many counts of this clonotype. The chain combines TRBV27 with TRBJ2-4; 14 positions agree with TRBD2. The V segment lost 7 bases and the J segment 5 bases; nucleotides outside the gene matches: 4. The CDR3 spans 15 residues. Per the germline V gene, CDR1 is MNHEY and CDR2 is SMNVEV (reference sequence). The CDR3, as DNA: TGTGCCAGCAAGGGACTAGCGGGAGATCAAAACATTCAGTACTTC. It specifies CASKGLAGDQNIQYF.

The chain employs TRBV4-3 and TRBJ2-2; D remains ambiguous. The CDR3 totals 14 residues. CDR1 and CDR2 from the germline V gene are LGHNA and YSLEER. Trimming shortened V by 4 bases and J by 4 bases, and 10 bases separated the two germline ends. The CDR3 DNA is TGCGCCAGCAGCCCTAGGGCCGGCACCGGGGAGCTGTTTTTT. It translates to CASSPRAGTGELFF.

This clonotype has just one count. The chain employs TRBV5-5 and TRBJ2-5; D is possibly TRBD2 (7 bases). The CDR3 spans 16 residues. V shed 1 base and J shed 2 bases, with 15 bases lying between them. Germline CDR1 is SGHKS and CDR2 is YYEKEE (reference sequence). This chain's CDR3 is CASSLSNGGRQETQYF. The CDR3 DNA is TGTGCCAGCAGCTTGTCGAACGGGGGGCGTCAAGAGACCCAGTACTTC.

V gene TRBV10-3 combines with J gene TRBJ2-5, with D possibly matching TRBD2 (6 bases). Trimming took 6 bases from V and 3 from J, leaving 14 bases between them. The CDR3 is 14 amino acids. Germline V gene data show CDR1 as ENHRY and CDR2 as SYGVKD. CDR3 nucleotides: TGTGCCATCAGGCGGGGCCCCTACGAAGAGACCCAGTACTTC. Protein product: CAIRRGPYEETQYF.

The rearrangement joins TRBV18 to TRBJ2-2; TRBD2 matches 8 bases. Looked up from germline, CDR1 is KGHSH and CDR2 is LQKENI. The ends lost 4 bases at V and 2 bases at J; junction bases unmatched: 3. The CDR3 length is 15 residues. Here the CDR3 DNA reads TGTGCCAGCTCACAGCGGGAGAGAAACACCGGGGAGCTGTTTTTT. Translation: CASSQRERNTGELFF.

This clonotype showed up many times. The rearrangement links TRBV7-2 to TRBJ2-7; D may correspond to TRBD1 or TRBD2 (5 bases each). The CDR3 consists of 16 residues. Looked up from germline, CDR1 is SGHTA and CDR2 is FQGNSA. Trimming pared 5 bases from V and 3 bases from J, leaving 20 bases between. The CDR3 DNA sequence: TGTGCCAGCAGCGACCAAACAATGGGACGGATCTACGAGCAGTACTTC. Amino acids: CASSDQTMGRIYEQYF.